Listed below are T cell receptor beta chains from one sample, sequenced in a study of blood T cell repertoires in COVID-19. The repertoire was sequenced with immunoSEQ multiplex PCR; TCRdb's copy has only in-frame clones and lacks some. The sample lists 180,000 or so clones, roughly 88% occurring once. The specimen was peripheral blood. Every receptor here comes from a woman under 40 with acute or convalescent COVID-19. CDR3s include the opening cysteine and the closing phenylalanine or tryptophan. A D gene is named only where the DNA matches it firmly. Size is omitted from some rows. Given values are once, few, many or a class for expanded clones.

TRBJ2-1	few	-	TRBV4-1	TGCGCCAGCAGCCGCCAGGGACAAGACTACAATGAGCAGTTCTTC	CASSRQGQDYNEQFF
TRBJ2-5	-	TRBD2	TRBV9	TGTGCCAGCACACCGGGACTAGCGGGAGGGGTCGGAGAGACCCAGTACTTC	CASTPGLAGGVGETQYF
TRBJ1-1	-	-	TRBV28	TGTGCCAGCAGTTTACTCGCCTTGGGTTCGGGCACTGAAGCTTTCTTT	CASSLLALGSGTEAFF
TRBJ1-3	-	TRBD1	TRBV9	TGTGCCAGTTCACAGGGGGACACCATATATTTT	CASSQGDTIYF
TRBJ2-7	-	-	TRBV11-2	TGTGCCAGCAGCTACCGGGGTGGCTCTTACGAGCAGTACTTC	CASSYRGGSYEQYF
TRBJ2-5	once	-	TRBV18	TGTGCCAGCTCACCCACCGGCGGAGAGACCCAGTACTTC	CASSPTGGETQYF
TRBJ1-1	-	TRBD1	TRBV3-1/TRBV3-2	TGTGCCTCGGGACAGGTTGGGACTGAAGCTTTCTTT	CASGQVGTEAFF
TRBJ1-5	-	-	TRBV18	TGTGCCAGCTCAAACCGAGACACAGCCGGACAGCCCCAGCATTTT	CASSNRDTAGQPQHF
TRBJ2-7	-	-	TRBV3-1/TRBV3-2	TGTGCCAGCAGCCAAGGAGGGAATGGTGAGCAGTACTTC	CASSQGGNGEQYF
TRBJ2-3	-	-	TRBV5-4	TGTGCCAGCAGCTTGGAACTCACAGATACGCAGTATTTT	CASSLELTDTQYF
TRBJ1-1	-	-	TRBV5-1	TGCGCCAGCAGCTCGGCCCCCGGGGACACTGAAGCTTTCTTT	CASSSAPGDTEAFF
TRBJ2-1	-	-	TRBV25-1	TGTGCCAGCAGCAGTGGACAGTCCAATGAGCAGTTCTTC	CASSSGQSNEQFF
TRBJ2-5	-	-	TRBV7-9	TGTGCCAGCAGCTTAGATCGACAGCCTCAAGAGACCCAGTACTTC	CASSLDRQPQETQYF
TRBJ1-1	once	TRBD1	TRBV11-3	TGTGCCAGCAGCTTAGGAACCGGGACAGCTGAAGCTTTCTTT	CASSLGTGTAEAFF
TRBJ1-5	-	TRBD1	TRBV18	TGTGCCAGCTCACCAGCCGGGACAGGGGGCTCAAGGGGGCCCCAGCATTTT	CASSPAGTGGSRGPQHF
TRBJ1-2	-	-	TRBV5-1	TGCGCCAGCAGCTTGGAAAGGGGGTTTTGGGATGGCTACACCTTC	CASSLERGFWDGYTF
TRBJ1-6	-	TRBD1	TRBV10-2	TGCGCCAGCAGGGACCGGGACAGCAAAACCTATAATTCACCCCTCCACTTT	CASRDRDSKTYNSPLHF
TRBJ1-5	-	TRBD1	TRBV6-5	TGTGCCAGCAGTCAGGGGGTGAATCAGCCCCAGCATTTT	CASSQGVNQPQHF
TRBJ1-1	once	-	TRBV20-1	TGCAGTGCCGATGAGGCTTTCTTT	CSADEAFF
TRBJ2-2	-	-	TRBV2	TGTGCCAGCAGGAGCACTAGTACCCCCGGGGAGCTGTTTTTT	CASRSTSTPGELFF
TRBJ2-2	-	-	TRBV15	TGTGCCACCAGTCTATTAGCGAACACCGGGGAGCTGTTTTTT	CATSLLANTGELFF
TRBJ2-7	-	-	TRBV4-1	TGCGCCAGCAGCCAAGATGCCGGGAAACAAGACGAGCAGTACTTC	CASSQDAGKQDEQYF
TRBJ1-2	once	TRBD1	TRBV4-1	TGCGCCAGCAGCCGACCGACAGGGCGTGTGGGAGGCTACACCTTC	CASSRPTGRVGGYTF
TRBJ1-3	-	-	TRBV15	TGTGCCACCAGCAGAGACGGGGGTAGTGGAAACACCATATATTTT	CATSRDGGSGNTIYF
TRBJ2-4	few	-	TRBV27	TGTGCCAGCAGTTTTGATCCGGGACACAAAAACATTCAGTACTTC	CASSFDPGHKNIQYF
TRBJ2-1	-	-	TRBV5-5	TGTGCCAGCAGCCTAGACAGTAACAATGAGCAGTTCTTC	CASSLDSNNEQFF
TRBJ1-5	-	-	TRBV28	TGTGCCAGCAGTTTGAGAGGGTCTACAGAATTAAATCAGCCCCAGCATTTT	CASSLRGSTELNQPQHF